What follows is one TCR beta chain and its context. This clone's antigen is unknown. This sample was sequenced with a NextSeq 550. The Human TCR Profiling Kit (MiLaboratory) was used to prepare UMI-labeled 5' RACE TRB cDNA libraries. The full amount of extracted RNA was used for cDNA synthesis, and the full amount of resulting cDNA was used for PCR amplification. The libraries were made side by side, with each library going through the same number of PCR cycles. In the authors' own workflow: About 50,000 +/- 10,000 unique UMI-labeled TRB cDNA molecules per library were extracted with MIGEC and MiXCR, with at least two reads per UMI required. Each library averaged about 40,000 +/- 10,000 functional in-frame TRB CDR3 nucleotide clonotypes without stop codons. Diversity metrics, including normalized Shannon-Wiener and Chao1, were computed in VDJtools after downsampling to 5000 UMI-labeled TRB molecules per sample. VDJtools computed clonotype-size-weighted physicochemical properties of the central five CDR3 residues: interaction energy, strength, volume and Kidera factor 4. The reads went through TCRdb reprocessing, and each CDR3 protein sequence gets one entry with no DNA. TCRdb, not the authors, supplied the V and J calls. The sample's table covers approximately 90,000 distinct CDR3 sequences. Together, the top ten hold over 0.4% of the sample.

These data are taken from a study of CXCR3-negative and CXCR3-positive naive CD8 T cells (dated by TCRdb to 2018 to 2020). Background on the whole study: In total, some 150 million TRB reads were obtained, which works out to roughly 1.5 +/- 0.3 million reads per library. Diversity and physicochemical repertoire analyses covered over 10 donors pooled from two independent experiments. For the TRBV-TRBJ cluster analysis, the naive subsets came from 5 donors, while the memory cells came from 3 donors.

For each CD8+ T cell subset, flow sorting was done in triplicate, and a few hundred thousand cells per subset went directly into RLT lysis buffer. Naive CD8+ T cells were defined stringently as CD45RO-CCR7+CD27+CD95- to exclude memory contaminants. Peripheral blood mononuclear cells were isolated from buffy coats by standard density gradient centrifugation. A FACSAria III was used to flow-sort naive CXCR3-negative and CXCR3-positive CD8+ T cells. Total RNA was extracted from sorted cells with an RNeasy Mini Kit. There are 15 amino acids in the CDR3, from cysteine to phenylalanine inclusive. No DNA sequence is on record. CDR1 and CDR2 were assigned from the germline V gene as SNHLY and FYNNEI. Study-wide findings and limitations: Naive CXCR3-negative and CXCR3-positive cells from the same donor showed similar TRBV-TRBJ usage, whereas memory cells showed distinct patterns. Compared with CXCR3-negative naive cells, CXCR3-positive naive cells had TRB CDR3s with higher hydrophobicity (lower Kidera factor 4), lower energy, and higher strength and volume indices. Both naive subsets had comparably high repertoire diversity, while memory CD8+ T cells had much lower repertoire diversity. Because surface CD5, which is linked to self-reactivity in mice, was comparable between the naive subsets, TCR interaction strength was also inferred from the physicochemical properties of TRB CDR3s. Freshly isolated PBMCs were used for most assays because CXCR3 expression partially decreased after cryopreservation.

The chain was built from TRBV2 and TRBJ2-7; absent DNA, TCRdb's TRBD1 call cannot be checked. The sequenced sample consisted of naive CXCR3+ CD8+ T cells from blood. Interpreted using the paper, the cell subset or site label stands for: CD45RO-CCR7+CD27+CD95- naive CD8+ T cells expressing CXCR3 (TNR3+). This TCR was sampled from a human donor in good health. Some clones in this sample may be carry-over from other donors' samples. The CDR3: CASSEGYRGFDEQYF. This CDR3, with the reference TRBV2 and TRBJ2-7 proteins standing in past its ends, gives the full variable domain EPEVTQTPSHQVTQMGQEVILRCVPISNHLYFYWYRQILGQKVEFLVSFYNNEISEKSEIFDDQFSVERPDGSNFTLKIRSTKLEDSAMYFCASSEGYRGFDEQYFGPGTRLTVT.